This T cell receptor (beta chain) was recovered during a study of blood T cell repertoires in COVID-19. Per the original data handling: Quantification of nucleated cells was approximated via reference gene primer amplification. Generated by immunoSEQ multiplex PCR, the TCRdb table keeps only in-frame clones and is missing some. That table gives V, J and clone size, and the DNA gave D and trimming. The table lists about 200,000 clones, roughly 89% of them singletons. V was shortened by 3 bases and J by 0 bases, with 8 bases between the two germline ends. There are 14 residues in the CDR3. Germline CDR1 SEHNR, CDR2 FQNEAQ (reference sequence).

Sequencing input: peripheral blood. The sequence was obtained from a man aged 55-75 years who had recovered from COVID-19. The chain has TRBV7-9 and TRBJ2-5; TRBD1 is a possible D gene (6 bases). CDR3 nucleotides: TGTGCCAGCAGCTTGGGGGCGAACCAAGAGACCCAGTACTTC. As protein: CASSLGANQETQYF.